The clone carrying this T cell receptor beta chain appeared once. Antigen: not known. These data come from a study of vaccination effects on CD4 cells after COVID-19. Looking at the study overall: Antigen-specific CD4+ T cells were first expanded with viral peptide pools by the ViraFEST assay and only then sequenced. Participants were vaccinated with two doses of either the BNT162b2 or mRNA-1273 vaccine.

Clones were sequenced by immunoSEQ multiplex PCR, and TCRdb holds only the in-frame ones, with some missing. The sample carries about 50,000 clones, around 80% recorded once. The culture ran for about 10 days, and then CD4+ T cells were isolated. On days 3 and 7, fresh IL-2 medium replaced half the medium. The sequence came from a human donor who received a COVID-19 vaccine. The material was CD4+ T cells from PBMCs cultured without peptide, obtained before COVID-19 vaccination.

Written as DNA, the CDR3 is TGTGCCACCAGTGACCCACAGGGGGCGGGTAATGAGCAGTTCTTC. Residues: CATSDPQGAGNEQFF. J is TRBJ2-1 and V is TRBV24-1, with TRBD1 matching 9 bases. The germline V gene encodes CDR1 KGHDR and CDR2 SFDVKD. The V gene end was trimmed by 4 bases and the J gene end by 7 bases; junction bases not matched to a gene: 7. This CDR3 contains 15 residues.